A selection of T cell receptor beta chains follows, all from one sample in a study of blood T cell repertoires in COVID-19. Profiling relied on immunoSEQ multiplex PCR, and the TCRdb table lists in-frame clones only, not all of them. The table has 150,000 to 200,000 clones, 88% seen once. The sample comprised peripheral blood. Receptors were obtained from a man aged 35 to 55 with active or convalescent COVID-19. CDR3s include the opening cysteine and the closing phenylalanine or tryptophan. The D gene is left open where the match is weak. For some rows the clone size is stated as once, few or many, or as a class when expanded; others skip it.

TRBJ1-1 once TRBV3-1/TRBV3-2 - CASSYGTGNTEAFF TGTGCCAGCAGCTACGGAACAGGGAACACTGAAGCTTTCTTT
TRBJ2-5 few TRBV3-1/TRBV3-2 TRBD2 CASSQATSGRVSQYF TGTGCCAGCAGCCAAGCAACTAGCGGGAGGGTTTCCCAGTACTTC
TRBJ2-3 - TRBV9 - CASSVGSSGSTDTQYF TGTGCCAGCAGCGTAGGGAGCTCTGGAAGCACAGATACGCAGTATTTT
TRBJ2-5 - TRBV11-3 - CASSTSRGSKTQYF TGTGCCAGCAGCACCAGTAGGGGGAGCAAGACCCAGTACTTC
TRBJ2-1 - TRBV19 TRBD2 CASSILTIAGAGNEQFF TGTGCCAGTAGTATCCTCACCATAGCGGGAGCCGGTAATGAGCAGTTCTTC
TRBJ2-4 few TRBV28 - CASTPGGAENIQYF TGTGCCAGCACCCCAGGCGGGGCCGAAAACATTCAGTACTTC
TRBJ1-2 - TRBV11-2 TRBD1 CASTLDRGGYTF TGTGCCAGCACTCTGGACAGGGGAGGCTACACCTTC
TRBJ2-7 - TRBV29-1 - CSLLYEQYF TGCAGCCTCCTATACGAGCAGTACTTC
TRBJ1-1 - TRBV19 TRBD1 CASSTTQGVTEAFF TGTGCCAGTAGTACCACGCAGGGGGTAACTGAAGCTTTCTTT
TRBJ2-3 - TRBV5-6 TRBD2 CASSLRSGGADTQYF TGTGCCAGCAGCTTACGTAGCGGGGGGGCAGATACGCAGTATTTT
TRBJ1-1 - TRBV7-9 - CASSLRQDSSAFF TGTGCCAGCAGTTTACGACAGGATTCATCGGCTTTCTTT
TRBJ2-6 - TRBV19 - CASADPPGANVLTF TGTGCCAGCGCGGATCCCCCCGGGGCCAACGTCCTGACTTTC
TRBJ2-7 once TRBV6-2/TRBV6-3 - CASSPGHFTYEQYF TGTGCCAGCAGCCCCGGACACTTTACCTACGAGCAGTACTTC
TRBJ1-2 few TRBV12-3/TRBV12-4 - CASSLGQGHGYTF TGTGCCAGCAGTTTAGGGCAGGGGCATGGCTACACCTTC
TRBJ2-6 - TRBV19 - CASSPDAWALDSGANVLTF TGTGCCAGTAGTCCCGACGCTTGGGCTCTCGACTCTGGGGCCAACGTCCTGACTTTC
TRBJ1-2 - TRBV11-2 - CASSLEYGLRDGYTF TGTGCCAGCAGCTTAGAGTATGGCCTGAGGGATGGCTACACCTTC
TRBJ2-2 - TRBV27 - CASSSASFVGELFF TGTGCCAGCAGTTCAGCTAGCTTCGTGGGGGAGCTGTTTTTT
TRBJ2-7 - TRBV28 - CASLGGSGWEQYF TGTGCCAGCCTCGGGGGTTCAGGGTGGGAGCAGTACTTC
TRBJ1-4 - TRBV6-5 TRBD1 CASSYLRTGVGEKLFF TGTGCCAGCAGTTACCTTAGGACAGGGGTCGGTGAAAAACTGTTTTTT
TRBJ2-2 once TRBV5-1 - CASSANRVTGELFF TGCGCCAGCAGCGCGAACAGGGTTACCGGGGAGCTGTTTTTT
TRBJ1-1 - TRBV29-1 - CSAATGANTEAFF TGCAGCGCCGCGACAGGAGCAAACACTGAAGCTTTCTTT
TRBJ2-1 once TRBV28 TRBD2 CASSSRGSGSLDEQFF TGTGCCAGCAGTTCCCGGGGTAGCGGGAGTTTAGATGAGCAGTTCTTC
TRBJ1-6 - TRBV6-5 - CASSYSGYSPLHF TGTGCCAGCAGTTACTCTGGCTATTCACCCCTCCACTTT
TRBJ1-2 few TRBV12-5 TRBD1 CASARTGVAGYTF TGTGCTAGTGCCAGGACAGGGGTGGCTGGCTACACCTTC
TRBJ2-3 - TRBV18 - CASSPRQGTDTQYF TGTGCCAGCTCACCAAGGCAGGGGACAGATACGCAGTATTTT
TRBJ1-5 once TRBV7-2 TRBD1 CASSDRGGSNQPQHF TGTGCCAGCAGCGACAGGGGAGGTAGCAATCAGCCCCAGCATTTT
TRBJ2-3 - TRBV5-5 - CASSLQGRIPSTDTQYF TGTGCCAGCAGCTTGCAGGGCAGAATCCCTAGCACAGATACGCAGTATTTT
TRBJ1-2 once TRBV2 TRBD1 CASMAGQGGYGYTF TGTGCCAGCATGGCCGGACAGGGGGGCTATGGCTACACCTTC
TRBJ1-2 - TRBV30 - CAWNPGVIGGYTF TGTGCCTGGAATCCGGGGGTCATCGGTGGCTACACCTTC
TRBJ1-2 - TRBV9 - CASSVAGDGGYGYTF TGTGCCAGCAGCGTAGCGGGGGATGGGGGCTATGGCTACACCTTC
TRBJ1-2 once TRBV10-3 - CATLGQGSYGYTF TGTGCCACCCTCGGGCAGGGGAGCTATGGCTACACCTTC
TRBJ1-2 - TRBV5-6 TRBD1 CASSPGTGGSANYGYTF TGTGCCAGCAGCCCCGGGACAGGGGGGAGTGCTAACTATGGCTACACCTTC
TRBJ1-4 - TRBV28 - CASSLFGVGLFF TGTGCCAGCAGTTTATTCGGGGTCGGACTGTTTTTT
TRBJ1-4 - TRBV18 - CASSPTATNEKLFF TGTGCCAGCTCACCAACGGCAACTAATGAAAAACTGTTTTTT
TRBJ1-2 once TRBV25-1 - CASSDPANYGYTF TGTGCCAGCAGTGATCCCGCTAACTATGGCTACACCTTC
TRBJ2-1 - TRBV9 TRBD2 CASSVSSGSKGEQFF TGTGCCAGCAGCGTAAGCAGCGGGAGTAAGGGTGAGCAGTTCTTC
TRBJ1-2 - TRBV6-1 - CASSESGNYGYTF TGTGCCAGCAGTGAATCGGGGAACTATGGCTACACCTTC
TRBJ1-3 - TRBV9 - CASSVGRADTIYF TGTGCCAGCAGCGTGGGCAGGGCAGACACCATATATTTT
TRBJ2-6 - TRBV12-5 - CASGQVRGSGANVLTF TGTGCTAGTGGTCAGGTACGGGGCTCTGGGGCCAACGTCCTGACTTTC
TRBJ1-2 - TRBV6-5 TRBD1 CASSPGTGGGYGYTF TGTGCCAGCAGCCCCGGGACAGGGGGCGGTTATGGCTACACCTTC
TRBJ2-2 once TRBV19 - CASSGRTLRATGELFF TGTGCCAGTAGTGGCAGGACATTACGGGCCACCGGGGAGCTGTTTTTT
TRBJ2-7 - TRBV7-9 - CASSTGGPGSYEQYF TGTGCCAGCAGCACCGGGGGGCCAGGGTCCTACGAGCAGTACTTC
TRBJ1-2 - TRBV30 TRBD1 CAWSVPEGAPGYTF TGTGCCTGGAGTGTACCTGAGGGGGCGCCTGGCTACACCTTC
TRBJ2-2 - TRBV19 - CASSTGQLSNTGELFF TGTGCCAGTAGTACTGGACAGCTATCGAACACCGGGGAGCTGTTTTTT
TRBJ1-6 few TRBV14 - CASSQVSNSPLHF TGTGCCAGCAGCCAAGTTAGTAATTCACCCCTCCACTTT
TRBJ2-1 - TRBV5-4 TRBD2 CASSTGLAGLRSYNEQFF TGTGCCAGCAGCACAGGACTAGCGGGACTGAGGTCCTACAATGAGCAGTTCTTC
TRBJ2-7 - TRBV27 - CASSLGPVYEQYF TGTGCCAGCAGTTTAGGGCCGGTCTACGAGCAGTACTTC
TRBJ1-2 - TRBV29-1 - CSAPGDPYGYTF TGCAGCGCCCCCGGGGATCCCTATGGCTACACCTTC
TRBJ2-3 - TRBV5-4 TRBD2 CASSLTSGAADTQYF TGTGCCAGCAGCTTGACAAGCGGGGCGGCAGATACGCAGTATTTT
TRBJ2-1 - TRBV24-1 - CATSARPGESYNEQFF TGTGCCACCAGTGCCCGCCCGGGGGAATCCTACAATGAGCAGTTCTTC
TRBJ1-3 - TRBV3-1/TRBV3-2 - CASSQAGAGNTIYF TGTGCCAGCAGCCAAGCAGGGGCTGGAAACACCATATATTTT
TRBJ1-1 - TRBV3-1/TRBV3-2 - CASSHLNTEAFF TGTGCCAGCAGTCATCTAAACACTGAAGCTTTCTTT
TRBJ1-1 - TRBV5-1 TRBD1 CASSPGGTANTEAFF TGCGCCAGCAGCCCTGGTGGGACAGCCAACACTGAAGCTTTCTTT
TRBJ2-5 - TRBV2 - CASRVSREQETQYF TGTGCCAGCAGGGTATCGAGGGAGCAAGAGACCCAGTACTTC
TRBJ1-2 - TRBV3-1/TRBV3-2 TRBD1 CASSQGIRDSYYGYTF TGTGCCAGCAGCCAGGGTATCCGGGACAGCTACTATGGCTACACCTTC
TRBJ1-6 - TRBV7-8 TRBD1 CAITTGDSHTPLHF TGTGCCATCACGACCGGGGACAGCCATACACCCCTCCACTTT
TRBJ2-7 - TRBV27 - CASSSLPGTTYEQYF TGTGCCAGCAGTTCCCTCCCCGGGACAACCTACGAGCAGTACTTC
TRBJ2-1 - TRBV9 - CASSVAAAGANEQFF TGTGCCAGCAGCGTAGCAGCCGCTGGGGCCAATGAGCAGTTCTTC
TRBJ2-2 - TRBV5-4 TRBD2 CASSHGTSGMGTGELFF TGTGCCAGCAGCCACGGGACTAGCGGGATGGGGACCGGGGAGCTGTTTTTT
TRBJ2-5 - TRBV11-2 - CASSLSRAPETQYF TGTGCCAGCAGCTTATCCAGGGCGCCAGAGACCCAGTACTTC